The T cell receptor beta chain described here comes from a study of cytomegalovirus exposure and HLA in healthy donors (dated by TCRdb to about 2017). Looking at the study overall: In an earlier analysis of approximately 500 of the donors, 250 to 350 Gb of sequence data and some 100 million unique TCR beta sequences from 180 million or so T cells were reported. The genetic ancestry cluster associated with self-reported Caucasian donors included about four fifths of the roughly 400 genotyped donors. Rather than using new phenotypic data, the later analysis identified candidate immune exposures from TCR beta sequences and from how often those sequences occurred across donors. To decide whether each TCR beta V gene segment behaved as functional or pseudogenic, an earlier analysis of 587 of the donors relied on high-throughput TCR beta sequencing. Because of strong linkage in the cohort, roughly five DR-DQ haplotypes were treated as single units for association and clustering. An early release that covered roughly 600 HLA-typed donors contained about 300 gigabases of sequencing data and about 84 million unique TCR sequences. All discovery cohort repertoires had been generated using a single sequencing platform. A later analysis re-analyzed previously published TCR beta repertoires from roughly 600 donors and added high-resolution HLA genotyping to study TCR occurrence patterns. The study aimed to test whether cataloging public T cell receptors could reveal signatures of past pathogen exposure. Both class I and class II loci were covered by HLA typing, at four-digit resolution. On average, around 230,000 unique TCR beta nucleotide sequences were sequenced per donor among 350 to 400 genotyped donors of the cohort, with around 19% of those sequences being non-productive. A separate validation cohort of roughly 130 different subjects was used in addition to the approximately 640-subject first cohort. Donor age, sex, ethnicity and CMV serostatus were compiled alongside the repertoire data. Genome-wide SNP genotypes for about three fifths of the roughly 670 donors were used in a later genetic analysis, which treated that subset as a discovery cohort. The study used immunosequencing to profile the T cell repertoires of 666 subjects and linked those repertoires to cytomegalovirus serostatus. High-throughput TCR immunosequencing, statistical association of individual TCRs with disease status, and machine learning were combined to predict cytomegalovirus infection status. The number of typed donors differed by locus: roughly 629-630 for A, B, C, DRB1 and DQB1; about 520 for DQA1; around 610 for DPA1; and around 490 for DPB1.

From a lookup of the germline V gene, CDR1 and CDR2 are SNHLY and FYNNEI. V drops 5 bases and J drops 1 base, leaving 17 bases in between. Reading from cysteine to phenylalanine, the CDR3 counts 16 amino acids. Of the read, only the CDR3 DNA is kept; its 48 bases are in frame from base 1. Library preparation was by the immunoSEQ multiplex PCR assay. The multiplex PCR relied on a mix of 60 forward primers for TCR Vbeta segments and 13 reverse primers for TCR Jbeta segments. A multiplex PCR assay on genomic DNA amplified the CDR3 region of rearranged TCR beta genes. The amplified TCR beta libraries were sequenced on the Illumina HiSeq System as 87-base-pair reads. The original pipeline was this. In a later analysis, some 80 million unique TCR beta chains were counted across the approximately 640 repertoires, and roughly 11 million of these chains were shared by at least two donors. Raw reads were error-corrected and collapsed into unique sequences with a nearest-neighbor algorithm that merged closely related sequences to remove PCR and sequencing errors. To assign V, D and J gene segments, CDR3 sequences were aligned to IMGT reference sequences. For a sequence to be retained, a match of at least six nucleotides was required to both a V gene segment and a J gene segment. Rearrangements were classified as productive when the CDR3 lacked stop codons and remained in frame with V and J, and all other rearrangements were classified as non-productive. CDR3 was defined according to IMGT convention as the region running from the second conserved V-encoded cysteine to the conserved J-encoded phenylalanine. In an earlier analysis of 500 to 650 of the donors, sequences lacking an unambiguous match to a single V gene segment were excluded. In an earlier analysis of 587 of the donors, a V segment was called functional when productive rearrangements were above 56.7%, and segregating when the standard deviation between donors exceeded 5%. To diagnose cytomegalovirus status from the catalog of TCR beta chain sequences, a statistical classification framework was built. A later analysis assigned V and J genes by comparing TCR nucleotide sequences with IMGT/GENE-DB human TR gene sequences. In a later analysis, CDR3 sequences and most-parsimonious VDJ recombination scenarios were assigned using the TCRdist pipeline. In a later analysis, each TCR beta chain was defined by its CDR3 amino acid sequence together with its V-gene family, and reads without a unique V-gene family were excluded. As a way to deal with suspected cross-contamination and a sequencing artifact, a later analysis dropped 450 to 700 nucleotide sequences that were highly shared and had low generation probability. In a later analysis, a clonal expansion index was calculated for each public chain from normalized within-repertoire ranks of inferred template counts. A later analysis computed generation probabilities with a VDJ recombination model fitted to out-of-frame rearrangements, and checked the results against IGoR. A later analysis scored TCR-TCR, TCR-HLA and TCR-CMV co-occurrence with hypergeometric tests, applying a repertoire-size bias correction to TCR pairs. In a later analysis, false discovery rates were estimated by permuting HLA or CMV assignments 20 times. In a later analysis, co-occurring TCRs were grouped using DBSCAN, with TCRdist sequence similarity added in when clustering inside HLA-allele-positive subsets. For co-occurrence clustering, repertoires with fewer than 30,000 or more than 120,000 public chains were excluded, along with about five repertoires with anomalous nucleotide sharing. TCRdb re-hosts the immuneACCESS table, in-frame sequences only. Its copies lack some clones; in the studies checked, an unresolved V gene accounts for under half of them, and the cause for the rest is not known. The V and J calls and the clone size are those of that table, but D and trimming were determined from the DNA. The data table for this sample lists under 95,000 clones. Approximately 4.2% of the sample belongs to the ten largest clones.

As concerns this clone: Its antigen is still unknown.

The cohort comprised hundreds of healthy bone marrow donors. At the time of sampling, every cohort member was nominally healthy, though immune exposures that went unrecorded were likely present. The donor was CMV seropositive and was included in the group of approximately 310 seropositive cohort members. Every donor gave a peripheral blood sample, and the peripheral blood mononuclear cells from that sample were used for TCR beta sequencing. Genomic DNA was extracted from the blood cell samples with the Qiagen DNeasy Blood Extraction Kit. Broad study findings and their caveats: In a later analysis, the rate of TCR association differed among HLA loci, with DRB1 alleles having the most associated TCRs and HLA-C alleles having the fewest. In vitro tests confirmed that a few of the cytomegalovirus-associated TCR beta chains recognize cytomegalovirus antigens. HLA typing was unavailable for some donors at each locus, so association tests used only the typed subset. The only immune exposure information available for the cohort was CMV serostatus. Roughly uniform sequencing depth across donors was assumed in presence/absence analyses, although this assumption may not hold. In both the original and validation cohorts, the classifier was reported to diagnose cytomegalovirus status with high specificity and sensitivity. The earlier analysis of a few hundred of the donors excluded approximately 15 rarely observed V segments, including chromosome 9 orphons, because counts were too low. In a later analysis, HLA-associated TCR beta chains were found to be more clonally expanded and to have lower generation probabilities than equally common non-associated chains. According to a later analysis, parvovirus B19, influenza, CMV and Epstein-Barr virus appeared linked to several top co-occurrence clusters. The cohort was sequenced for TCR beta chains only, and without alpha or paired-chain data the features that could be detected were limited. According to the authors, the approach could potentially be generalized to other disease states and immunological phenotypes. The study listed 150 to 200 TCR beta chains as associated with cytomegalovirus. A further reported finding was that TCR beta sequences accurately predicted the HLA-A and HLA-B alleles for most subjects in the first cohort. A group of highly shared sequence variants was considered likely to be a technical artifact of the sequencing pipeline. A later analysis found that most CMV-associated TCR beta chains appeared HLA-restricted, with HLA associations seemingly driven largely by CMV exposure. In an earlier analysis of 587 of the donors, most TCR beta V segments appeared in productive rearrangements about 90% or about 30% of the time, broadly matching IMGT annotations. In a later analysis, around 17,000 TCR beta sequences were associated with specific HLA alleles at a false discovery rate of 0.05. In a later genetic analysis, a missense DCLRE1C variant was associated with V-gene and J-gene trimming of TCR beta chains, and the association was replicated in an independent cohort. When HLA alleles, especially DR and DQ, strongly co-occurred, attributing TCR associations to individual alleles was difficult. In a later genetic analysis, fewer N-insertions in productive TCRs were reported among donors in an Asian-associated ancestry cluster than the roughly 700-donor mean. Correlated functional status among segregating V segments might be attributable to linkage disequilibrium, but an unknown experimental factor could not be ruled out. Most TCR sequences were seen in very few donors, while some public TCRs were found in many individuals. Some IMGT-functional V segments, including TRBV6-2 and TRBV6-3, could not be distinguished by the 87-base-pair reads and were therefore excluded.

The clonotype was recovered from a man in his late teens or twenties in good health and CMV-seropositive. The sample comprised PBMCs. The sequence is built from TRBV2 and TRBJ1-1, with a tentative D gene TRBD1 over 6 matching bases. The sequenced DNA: TGTGCCAGCAGTCAGAGGAGACAGGACGAGAACACTGAAGCTTTCTTT. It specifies CASSQRRQDENTEAFF. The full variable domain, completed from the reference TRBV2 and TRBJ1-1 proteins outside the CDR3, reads EPEVTQTPSHQVTQMGQEVILRCVPISNHLYFYWYRQILGQKVEFLVSFYNNEISEKSEIFDDQFSVERPDGSNFTLKIRSTKLEDSAMYFCASSQRRQDENTEAFFGQGTRLTVV.